These 9 T cell receptor beta chains originate from one sample sequenced in a study of shared clonotypes between healthy human individuals. Profiled with immunoSEQ multiplex PCR; TCRdb holds only in-frame clones, not every one. The data hold about 2.4 million clones, with just over 90% observed a single time. Sequenced sample: naive CD4+ T cells sorted from blood. Stated subset: CD45RA+ positively selected. Receptors were obtained from a man aged 18 to 30 in good health.

V and J are TRBV19 and TRBJ1-5, with D unclear. This CDR3 contains 12 residues. Trimming left V 8 bases short and J 0 bases short, with 5 bases between. Germline values: CDR1 LNHDA, CDR2 SQIVND (reference sequence). DNA for the CDR3: TGTGCCAGTGGGCCTAGCAATCAGCCCCAGCATTTT. Amino acids: CASGPSNQPQHF.

V and J are TRBV10-3 and TRBJ2-1, with 9 bases matching TRBD1. Trimming at V came to 4 bases and at J to 0 bases, leaving 10 bases not matched to a gene. The CDR3 extends over 18 amino acids. The V gene's germline CDR1 is ENHRY and CDR2 SYGVKD. The CDR3 sequence: CAISGTPGTGSSYNEQFF. As DNA, the CDR3 is TGTGCCATCAGTGGGACTCCCGGGACAGGGAGCTCCTACAATGAGCAGTTCTTC.

Details on this clone: Compared with germline, one end of the junction differs, possibly owing to a read error. The same CDR3 also results from other DNA sequences found in this sample. This chain uses TRBV18 with TRBJ1-3; D gene uncertain. CDR1 is KGHSH and CDR2 is LQKENI in the germline V gene. This CDR3 contains 12 residues. This CDR3 reads CASSPRGNTIYF. Written as DNA, the CDR3 is TGTGCCAGCTCCCCACGGGGAAACACCATATATTTT.

This clone has just one count. The chain combines TRBV6-1 with TRBJ1-6; 7 nucleotides align to TRBD1. From germline, CDR1 is MNHNS and CDR2 SASEGT. The CDR3 runs 15 residues. The trim removed 4 bases at V and 3 bases at J, leaving 3 bases unmatched. CDR3 residues: CASSAYRGYNSPLHF. The DNA of the CDR3 is TGTGCCAGCAGTGCTTACAGGGGCTATAATTCACCCCTCCACTTT.

This chain joins TRBV11-3 and TRBJ2-3; 7 bases agree with TRBD2. CDR1 and CDR2 from the germline V gene are SGHNT and YENEEA. J gave up 3 bases and V 1 base, and 13 bases lay outside the gene matches. This CDR3 has 18 residues. The CDR3 protein is CASSLGLIAGVSTDTQYF. The CDR3 region has the DNA TGTGCCAGCAGCTTAGGCCTTATTGCGGGAGTGAGTACAGATACGCAGTATTTT. The whole variable domain, filled in from reference TRBV11-3 and TRBJ2-3, reads EAGVVQSPRYKIIEKKQPVAFWCNPISGHNTLYWYLQNLGQGPELLIRYENEEAVDDSQLPKDRFSAERLKGVDSTLKIQPAELGDSAVYLCASSLGLIAGVSTDTQYFGPGTRLTVL.

The chain is built from TRBV11-3 and TRBJ2-1; D unclear. Trimming stripped 3 bases from V and 1 base from J, with 7 bases between. CDR3 length: 14 residues. The germline V gene has CDR1 SGHNT and CDR2 YENEEA. The CDR3 region is CASSFGGSYNEQFF. The CDR3 region has the DNA TGTGCCAGCAGCTTTGGCGGATCCTACAATGAGCAGTTCTTC.

V and J are TRBV19 and TRBJ1-4; D is unresolved. V gave up 6 bases and J gave up 2 bases, with 10 bases separating them. CDR3 length: 14 residues. Per the germline V gene, CDR1 is LNHDA and CDR2 is SQIVND (reference sequence). The CDR3 spells CASSRAVTNEKLFF. CDR3 DNA sequence: TGTGCCAGTAGCCGGGCAGTTACTAATGAAAAACTGTTTTTT.

This chain links TRBV4-3 with TRBJ2-7, with 7 bases aligning to TRBD2. The CDR3 totals 13 residues. CDR1 and CDR2 (germline): LGHNA, YSLEER. V was pared by 0 bases and J by 9 bases, with 5 bases of the junction left unmatched. The CDR3 spells CASSQDTTSRQYF. The DNA of the CDR3 is TGCGCCAGCAGCCAAGATACGACTAGCAGGCAGTACTTC.

J is TRBJ2-1 and V is TRBV30, with 9 bases fitting TRBD2. Trimming cost V 6 bases and J 6 bases; bases outside gene matches: 18. The CDR3 runs to 17 residues. Germline-derived CDR1 and CDR2 are GTSNPN and SVGIG (reference sequence). The CDR3 sequence: CACLKYVAGGPSNEQFF. The CDR3 nucleotides read TGTGCCTGCCTAAAGTACGTGGCGGGGGGGCCTTCCAATGAGCAGTTCTTC.